These T cell receptor beta chains were read from a single sample in a study of blood T cell repertoires in COVID-19. The table came from immunoSEQ multiplex PCR; TCRdb's copy has only in-frame clones and leaves some out. In the table there are around 340,000 clones, roughly 89% of which are singletons. The sample was peripheral blood. The source of these receptors is a woman aged 60-75 years with COVID-19, enrolled during active disease. Each CDR3 is given without its conserved first and last residue.

length: 12; V: TRBV7-8; J: TRBJ2-2; CDR3: ASSITSRIGELF
length: 13; V: TRBV5-1; J: TRBJ1-4; CDR3: ASSGGTDHNEKLF
length: 12; V: TRBV5-6; J: TRBJ2-3; CDR3: ASSKGLEADTQY
length: 10; V: TRBV5-1; J: TRBJ1-4; CDR3: ASTAGREKLF
length: 10; V: TRBV5-1; J: TRBJ1-2; CDR3: ASSLPGDGYT
length: 13; V: TRBV14; J: TRBJ1-1; CDR3: ASSPIQGANTEAF
length: 12; V: TRBV9; J: TRBJ1-6; CDR3: ASSEGVGNSPLH
length: 14; V: TRBV5-1; J: TRBJ2-6; CDR3: ASSQGQLSGANVLT
length: 14; V: TRBV19; J: TRBJ1-5; CDR3: ASSIEVPSPGQPQH
length: 12; V: TRBV5-4; J: TRBJ1-1; CDR3: ASSLGFTEKKAF
length: 12; V: TRBV2; J: TRBJ1-3; CDR3: ASSIGVEGNTIY
length: 13; V: TRBV27; J: TRBJ2-5; CDR3: ASRATWGRQETQY
length: 10; V: TRBV19; J: TRBJ1-2; CDR3: ASSSRGYGYT
length: 12; V: TRBV7-7; J: TRBJ2-3; CDR3: ASSPSRSTDTQY
length: 11; V: TRBV25-1; J: TRBJ1-2; CDR3: ASSEHLPGGYT
length: 13; V: TRBV9; J: TRBJ1-4; CDR3: ASSPRDSTNEKLF
length: 16; V: TRBV28; J: TRBJ2-3; CDR3: ASAQWGGTLTSTDTQY
length: 13; V: TRBV6-1; J: TRBJ2-2; CDR3: ASSEFLGRAGELF
length: 12; V: TRBV5-1; J: TRBJ2-3; CDR3: ASSFVLREDTQY
length: 11; V: TRBV14; J: TRBJ2-7; CDR3: ASSQPISYEQY
length: 10; V: TRBV12-3/TRBV12-4; J: TRBJ1-1; CDR3: ASSKQNTEAF
length: 12; V: TRBV6-6; J: TRBJ1-5; CDR3: ASSYSLENQPQH